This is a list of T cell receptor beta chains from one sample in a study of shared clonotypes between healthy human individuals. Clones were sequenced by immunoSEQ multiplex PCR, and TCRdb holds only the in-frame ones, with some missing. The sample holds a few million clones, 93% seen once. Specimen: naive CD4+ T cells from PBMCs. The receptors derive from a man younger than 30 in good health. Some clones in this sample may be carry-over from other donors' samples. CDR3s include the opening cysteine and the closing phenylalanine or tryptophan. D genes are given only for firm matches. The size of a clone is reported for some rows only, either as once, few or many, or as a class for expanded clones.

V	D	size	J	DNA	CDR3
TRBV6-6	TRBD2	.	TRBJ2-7	TGTGCCAGCAGTCCCCTAGCGGGAGGGAACGAGCAGTACTTC	CASSPLAGGNEQYF
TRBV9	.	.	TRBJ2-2	TGTGCCAGCAGCGTAGAGGGGGTTATGTCCGGGGAGCTGTTTTTT	CASSVEGVMSGELFF
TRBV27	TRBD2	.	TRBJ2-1	TGTGCCAGCAGTCCTACTGGACTAGCGGAAAACAATGAGCAGTTCTTC	CASSPTGLAENNEQFF
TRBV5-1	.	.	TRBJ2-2	TGCGCCAGCACCCTACTATCTGTGGGAACCGGGGAGCTGTTTTTT	CASTLLSVGTGELFF
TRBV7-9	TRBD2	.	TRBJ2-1	TGTGCCAGCAGCCCCTTGCAGACTAGCGGAAGCAATGAGCAGTTCTTC	CASSPLQTSGSNEQFF
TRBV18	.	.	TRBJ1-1	TGTGCCAGCTCACCACTGGGTGGGGACACTGAAGCTTTCTTT	CASSPLGGDTEAFF
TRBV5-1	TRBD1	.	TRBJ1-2	TGCGCCAGCAGCCGGACAGGAGCGAATGACCCATATGGCTACACCTTC	CASSRTGANDPYGYTF
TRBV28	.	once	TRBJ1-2	TGTGCCAGCAGTTTAGGGGCTTACCACTATGGCTACACCTTC	CASSLGAYHYGYTF
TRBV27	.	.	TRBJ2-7	TGTGCCAGCTCACTAGGGGTCGCCCCCCGCGAGCAGTACTTC	CASSLGVAPREQYF
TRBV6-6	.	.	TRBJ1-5	TGTGCCAGCACCCACGTGGACCAACAGCCCCAGCATTTT	CASTHVDQQPQHF
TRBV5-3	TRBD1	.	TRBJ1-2	TGTGCCAGAAGCTTAACCGACAGGGGTAATGGCTACACCTTC	CARSLTDRGNGYTF
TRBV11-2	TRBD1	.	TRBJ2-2	TGTGCCAGCAGCTTGGCAACAGGGGGGACCGGGGAGCTGTTTTTT	CASSLATGGTGELFF
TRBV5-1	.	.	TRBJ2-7	TGCGCCAGCAGCTTTACCGGACCACTCTCCTACGAGCAGTACTTC	CASSFTGPLSYEQYF
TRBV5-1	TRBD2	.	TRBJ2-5	TGCGCCAGCAGCCACTTCCCTGGAGCGGGAGTGGAAGAGACCCAGTACTTC	CASSHFPGAGVEETQYF
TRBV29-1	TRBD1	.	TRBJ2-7	TGCAGCGTTGAAGCGCCCACGGGACAGGGTGGCTACGAGCAGTACTTC	CSVEAPTGQGGYEQYF
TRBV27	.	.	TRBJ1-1	TGTGCCAGCAGTTTGGGGCCCAGGACCCCTGGACCTTTCTTT	CASSLGPRTPGPFF
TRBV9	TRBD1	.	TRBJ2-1	TGTGCCAGCAGCGGCCCACAGGGACAGGTCCTTCAGAGTGAGCAGTTCTTC	CASSGPQGQVLQSEQFF
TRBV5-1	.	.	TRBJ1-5	TGCGCCAGCAGCTTGACAGGGACGCGCAATCAGCCCCAGCATTTT	CASSLTGTRNQPQHF
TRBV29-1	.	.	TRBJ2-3	TGCAGCGTTGAGGGGGCAGGGAGCACAGATACGCAGTATTTT	CSVEGAGSTDTQYF
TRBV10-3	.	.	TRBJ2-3	TGTGCCATCAAGGTTGACAGGAGCACAGATACGCAGTATTTT	CAIKVDRSTDTQYF
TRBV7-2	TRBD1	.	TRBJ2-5	TGTGCCAGCAGCATTAACAGGGGTGGTGAGACCCAGTACTTC	CASSINRGGETQYF
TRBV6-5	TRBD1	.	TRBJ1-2	TGTGCCAGCAGACCGGACAGGTCTGGCTACACCTTC	CASRPDRSGYTF
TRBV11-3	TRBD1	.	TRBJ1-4	TGTGCCAGCAGCTTAGATCCCTGTCAACAGGGGCCGAGAAATGAAAAACTGTTTTTT	CASSLDPCQQGPRNEKLFF
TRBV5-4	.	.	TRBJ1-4	TGTGCCAGCAGCTTGGGGACAGACCCAACTAATGAAAAACTGTTTTTT	CASSLGTDPTNEKLFF
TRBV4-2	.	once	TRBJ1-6	TGTGCCAGCAGCCAGAGACAGAGACCCAATTCACCCCTCCACTTT	CASSQRQRPNSPLHF
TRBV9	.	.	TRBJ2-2	TGTGCCAGCAGCGGACCTCCGGGGCGGACCGTCACCGGGGAGCTGTTTTTT	CASSGPPGRTVTGELFF
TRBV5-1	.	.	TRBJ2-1	TGCGCCAGCACCCGGGACCGCTACAATGAGCAGTTCTTC	CASTRDRYNEQFF
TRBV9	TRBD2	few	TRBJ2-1	TGTGCCAGCAGCGGGACTAGCGGGAATTACAATGAGCAGTTCTTC	CASSGTSGNYNEQFF
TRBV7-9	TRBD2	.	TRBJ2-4	TGTGCCAGCAGCTTAGGACTAGCTGAAAACATTCAGTACTTC	CASSLGLAENIQYF
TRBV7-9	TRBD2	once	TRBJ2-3	TGTGCCAGCAGCGCGCCGGGACTAGCGGGAGTGATAGATACGCAGTATTTT	CASSAPGLAGVIDTQYF
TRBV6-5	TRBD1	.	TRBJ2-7	TGTGCCAGCAGTTACGTCTGGGACAGGTCCTACGAGCAGTACTTC	CASSYVWDRSYEQYF
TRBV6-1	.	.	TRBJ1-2	TGTGCCAGCAGTGAATCCCTACCTACAACCTATGGCTACACCTTC	CASSESLPTTYGYTF
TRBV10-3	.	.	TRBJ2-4	TGTGCCATCAGTGAAGCCATTCAAAACATTCAGTACTTC	CAISEAIQNIQYF
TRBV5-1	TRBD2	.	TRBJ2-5	TGCGCCAGCAGCCCCGGGACTAGCGGGAGGGCCTCTGGAGAGACCCAGTACTTC	CASSPGTSGRASGETQYF
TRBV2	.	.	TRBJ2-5	TGTGCCAGCAAGCCAGAAGAGACCCAGTACTTC	CASKPEETQYF
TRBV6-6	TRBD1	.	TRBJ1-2	TGTGCCAGCAGTTACTCTTCTGGCGTAGGGGGCGTGGGCTACACCTTC	CASSYSSGVGGVGYTF
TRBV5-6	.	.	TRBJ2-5	TGTGCCAGCAGCTTTCCAAACTATCTCCAGTCGGTTCCGGAGACCCAGTACTTC	CASSFPNYLQSVPETQYF
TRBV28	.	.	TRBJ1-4	TGTGCCAGCAGTTTCACCACCTCAGGGAGGGCTTCTGAAAAACTGTTTTTT	CASSFTTSGRASEKLFF
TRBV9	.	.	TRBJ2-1	TGTGCCAGCAGCGTAGCCTTGTGGGATGAGCAGTTCTTC	CASSVALWDEQFF
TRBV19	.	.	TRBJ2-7	TGTGCCACCAGTAGCGGAGGGGGCGAGCAGTACTTC	CATSSGGGEQYF
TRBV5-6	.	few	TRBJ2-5	TGTGCCAGCAGCTGGGGATCGGCAGAGACCCAGTACTTC	CASSWGSAETQYF
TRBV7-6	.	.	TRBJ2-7	TGTGCCAGCAGCCCCAGGGGCAGGGTCTCAACCTACGAGCAGTACTTC	CASSPRGRVSTYEQYF
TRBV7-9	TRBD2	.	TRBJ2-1	TGTGCCAGCAGCTTAACCTCCCTGACTAGCGGGCCGTACAATGAGCAGTTCTTC	CASSLTSLTSGPYNEQFF
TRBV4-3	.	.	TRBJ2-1	TGCGCCAGCAGCCAATGGGGGAGTCGGGGTAACAATGAGCAGTTCTTC	CASSQWGSRGNNEQFF
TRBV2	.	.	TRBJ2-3	TGTGCCAGCAGTATCGGCACAGATACGCAGTATTTT	CASSIGTDTQYF
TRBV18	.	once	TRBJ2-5	TGTGCCAGCTCACCCCTAGGTCAAGAGACCCAGTACTTC	CASSPLGQETQYF
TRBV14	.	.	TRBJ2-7	TGTGCCAGCAGCCAAGATCTAAGCCCGGGATACTCCTACGAGCAGTACTTC	CASSQDLSPGYSYEQYF
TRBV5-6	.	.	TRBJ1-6	TGTGCCAGCAGTCAAAATTACTATAATTCACCCCTCCACTTT	CASSQNYYNSPLHF
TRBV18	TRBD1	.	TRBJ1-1	TGTGCCAGCCCCGTTGGACAGGCGGGGACGAACACTGAAGCTTTCTTT	CASPVGQAGTNTEAFF
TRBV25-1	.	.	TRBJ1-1	TGTGCCAGCAGTGTCGACGGTAGGGCGAGCAATGCTTTCTTT	CASSVDGRASNAFF
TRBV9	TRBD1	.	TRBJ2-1	TGTGCCAGCAGCGTAGAAACAGGGGCTTACGACAATGAGCAGTTCTTC	CASSVETGAYDNEQFF
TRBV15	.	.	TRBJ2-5	TGTGCCACCAGCAGAGCGCAAGAGACCCAGTACTTC	CATSRAQETQYF
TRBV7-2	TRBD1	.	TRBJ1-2	TGTGCCACCTCTAGAAAGGGACAGGGGGCGAAAGGTGGCTACACCTTC	CATSRKGQGAKGGYTF
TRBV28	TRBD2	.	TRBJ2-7	TGTGCCAGCAGTTACCAAGGGACTAAACTCTACGAGCAGTACTTC	CASSYQGTKLYEQYF
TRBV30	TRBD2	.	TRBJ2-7	TGTGCCTGGACTAGACTAGCGGGAGGCGGCGAGCAGTACTTC	CAWTRLAGGGEQYF
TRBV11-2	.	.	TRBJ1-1	TGTGCCAGCAGCTTAGTCAGTGTTCAGGGAGGCGGCACTGAAGCTTTCTTT	CASSLVSVQGGGTEAFF
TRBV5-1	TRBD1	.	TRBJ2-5	TGCGCCAGCAGCCCAGGTACAGGGGTTTGGGAGACCCAGTACTTC	CASSPGTGVWETQYF